This TCR beta chain comes out of a study of T cells after yellow fever vaccination (dated by TCRdb to between 2018 and 2021). Background for the entire study: Libraries from fractions with low cell numbers were prepared with the SMART-Seq v4 Ultra Low Input RNA kit. Two healthy male donors made up the cohort, one aged 18 to 29 years and the other aged 30 to 39 years. Blood samples were taken at several timepoints before and after primary and secondary immunization, and bulk PBMC replicates and cell subsets were isolated. To follow T-cell clones before and after primary and booster YFV17D yellow fever vaccination, bulk TCR alpha and beta repertoires were sequenced over time. Overall results and qualifications from the work: Because the study included only a couple of donors, the extent to which the findings can be generalized is limited. Computational filtering was required because FACS-sorted repertoires could contain abundant contaminating clonotypes from the bulk population. A small share of clonotypes occurred in both CD4 and CD8 compartments, likely arising from convergent recombination. Most clones expanded after primary vaccination (almost 97% of CD4 and 88% of CD8) were re-detected after the booster, suggesting that broad memory maintenance occurred. Compared with the primary T-cell response, the secondary T-cell response was faster but weaker, reaching its peak on day 5 rather than on day 15.

This specimen's treatment or condition label, interpreted: live attenuated yellow fever vaccine strain. PBMCs were isolated from peripheral blood using a standard Ficoll-Paque protocol. CD4 and CD8 T-cell fractions were isolated with Dynabeads CD4 and CD8 positive selection kits. TriZol was used to extract RNA from bulk PBMCs, CD4 and CD8 fractions, and dextramer-positive and dextramer-negative fractions. V lost 0 bases and J lost 4 bases; the stretch between them is 9 bases long. The germline V gene sets CDR1 to LGHNA and CDR2 to YSLEER. Including cysteine and phenylalanine, the CDR3 has 14 amino acids. Only the CDR3 region is kept as DNA, spanning 42 bases read in frame from base 1. Reads for this sample came from an Illumina NovaSeq 6000. TCR cDNA was synthesized by 5'RACE template switching, through which a universal primer site and unique molecular identifiers were introduced. Priming for cDNA synthesis came from both the TCR alpha and TCR beta constant segments. Two PCR steps were used to amplify libraries, with sample barcodes and sequencing adapters being added in the second step. Sequencing of libraries was performed on Illumina HiSeq 2500 (2x100 bp) or NovaSeq (2x150 bp). In the original analysis: MIGEC was used to demultiplex reads and collapse the reads into UMI consensus sequences, and MiXCR was used for V(D)J alignment. Using edgeR on replicate PBMC samples, clonotypes were called vaccine-responding if FDR was below 0.01 and the log2 fold change was above 5 up to day 15. Bulk clonotypes were assigned CD4 or CD8 identity according to which sequenced CD4 or CD8 repertoire held them at higher abundance. The raw public data were reprocessed by TCRdb itself: fastp quality trimming at Q25, MiXCR clonotype calling, in-frame beta chains only. When rows share a CDR3 protein, they turn into one entry using the most common DNA and genes. TCRdb's processing, not the authors', yielded these V and J calls. This sample gives more than 300,000 distinct CDR3 sequences in total; about 10% of them show up just once. The ten largest clones capture about 3% of the sample.

In regard to this clonotype: Its antigen target is currently unknown. No qualities accompany the bases; no much larger clone lies one base away.

The sequence is built from TRBV4-3 and TRBJ2-5, with the D gene call left open. Material: CD4+ T cells sorted from PBMCs, obtained 45 days after the yellow fever booster vaccination. The source is a man younger than 35 who received the YFV17D yellow fever vaccine. The DNA sequence is given as TGCGCCAGCAGCCAAGAGACCCGAGGAGAGACCCAGTACTTC. Translated, this is CASSQETRGETQYF.